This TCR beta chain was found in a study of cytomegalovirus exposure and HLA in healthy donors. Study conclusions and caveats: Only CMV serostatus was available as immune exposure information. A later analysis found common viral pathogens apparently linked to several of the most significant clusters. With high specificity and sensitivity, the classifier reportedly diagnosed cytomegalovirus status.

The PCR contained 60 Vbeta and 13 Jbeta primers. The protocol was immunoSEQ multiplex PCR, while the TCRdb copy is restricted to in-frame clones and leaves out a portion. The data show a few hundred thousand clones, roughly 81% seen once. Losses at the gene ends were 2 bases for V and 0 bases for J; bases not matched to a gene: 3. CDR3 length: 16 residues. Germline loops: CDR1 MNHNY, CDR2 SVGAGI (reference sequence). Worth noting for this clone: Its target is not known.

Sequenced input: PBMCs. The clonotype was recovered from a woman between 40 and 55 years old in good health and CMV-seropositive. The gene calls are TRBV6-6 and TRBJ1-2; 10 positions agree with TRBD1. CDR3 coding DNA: TGTGCCAGCAGTTACACCGGACAGGGGGCTAACTATGGCTACACCTTC. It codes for CASSYTGQGANYGYTF.